A single sample gave rise to the 12 T cell receptor beta chains below, sequenced in a study of beta chain features in type 1 diabetes. The study's findings and limits: Within each of all four CD4+ subsets, Type 1 diabetes patients had TCRB CDR3s that were moderately but significantly shorter.

Sequencing targeted expressed TCRB transcripts, as all isolated RNA had been reverse transcribed. Profiled with immunoSEQ multiplex PCR; TCRdb holds only in-frame clones, not every one. The sample yields roughly 180,000 clones, around 8% seen once. Which antigens these TCRs recognize remains unknown. Sequences were obtained from central memory CD4+ T cells from blood. The receptors derive from a middle-aged woman with type 1 diabetes.

This clone has only a few counts. DNA for the CDR3: TGTGCCAGCAGTTACGGGACAGGCATAACCGGGGAGCTGTTTTTT. Translating gives CASSYGTGITGELFF. This chain uses TRBV6-5 with TRBJ2-2; TRBD1 matches 8 bases. Germline trimming cut 2 bases from V and 5 bases from J; bases unmatched to any gene: 4. The CDR3 is 15 residues long. Germline CDR1 reads MNHEY; CDR2 reads SVGAGI.

The gene calls are TRBV18 and TRBJ1-2; D gene unclear. Germline lookup yields CDR1 KGHSH and CDR2 LQKENI. V was cut by 6 bases and J by 8 bases, with 13 bases left in between. The CDR3 covers 12 residues. CDR3 sequence reads: CASSPKAGGYTF. The CDR3 nucleotides are TGTGCCAGCTCGCCAAAGGCGGGAGGCTACACCTTC.

The V call is TRBV11-2, the J call TRBJ1-4, with D possibly matching TRBD1 (5 bases). CDR1 is SGHAT and CDR2 is FQNNGV in the germline V gene. This CDR3 has 15 residues. Trimming shortened V by 5 bases and J by 8 bases, and 18 bases separated the two germline ends. The CDR3 DNA reads TGTGCCAGCAGCCAGCCGGTCGGGAGGGACGAAAAACTGTTTTTT. Its translation is CASSQPVGRDEKLFF.

This clone has just a few counts. This chain joins TRBV2 and TRBJ2-7; 10 nucleotides agree with TRBD1. V lost 10 bases and J lost 5; bases outside the gene matches: 8. This CDR3 contains 13 residues. From germline, CDR1 is SNHLY and CDR2 FYNNEI. The CDR3 coding sequence is TGTGCCACCGTCCGGGACAGGGGCCACGAGCAGTACTTC. Translated: CATVRDRGHEQYF.

This clone showed up just a few times. The chain combines TRBV4-3 with TRBJ2-5; no definite D call. Trimming took 0 bases from V and 4 from J, leaving 9 bases between them. This CDR3 spans 14 amino acids. Looked up from germline, CDR1 is LGHNA and CDR2 is YSLEER. This chain's CDR3 is CASSQEYWAETQYF. CDR3 bases: TGCGCCAGCAGCCAAGAGTACTGGGCAGAGACCCAGTACTTC.

This chain links TRBV19 with TRBJ1-2, with TRBD1 matching 9 bases. Germline loops: CDR1 LNHDA, CDR2 SQIVND (reference sequence). This CDR3 is 13 amino acids long. The junction had 5 bases not matched to a gene; V was cut back by 6 bases and J by 6 bases. The CDR3 protein is CASSRDRDDGYTF. The CDR3 DNA follows: TGTGCCAGTAGCCGGGACAGGGATGATGGCTACACCTTC.

This clone was observed a few times. The V call is TRBV7-3, the J call TRBJ2-7; D is possibly TRBD1 (5 bases). Trimming left V 2 bases short and J 1 base short, with 9 bases between. Germline values: CDR1 SGHTA, CDR2 FQGTGA. The CDR3 consists of 14 residues. The CDR3 bases are TGTGCCAGCAGCTTAGGGGCAGGATCCTACGAGCAGTACTTC. Its translation is CASSLGAGSYEQYF. Supplemented by reference TRBV7-3 and TRBJ2-7, the full variable domain reads GAGVSQTPSNKVTEKGKYVELRCDPISGHTALYWYRQSLGQGPEFLIYFQGTGAADDSGLPNDRFFAVRPEGSVSTLKIQRTERGDSAVYLCASSLGAGSYEQYFGPGTRLTVT.

J is TRBJ2-3 and V is TRBV29-1; 7 bases agree with TRBD2. The J segment lost 2 bases and the V segment lost 5 bases, leaving 4 bases of the junction unmatched. The germline gives CDR1 SQVTM, CDR2 ANQGSEA. The CDR3 has 13 amino acids. CDR3: CSVQRGDTDTQYF. DNA for the CDR3: TGCAGCGTTCAGCGGGGTGACACAGATACGCAGTATTTT.

This clone was recorded a few times. CDR3 in DNA: TGCGCCAGCAGTCAAGGGGCAGGTGCCGGGCTTGGCTATGGCTACACCTTC. Encoded protein: CASSQGAGAGLGYGYTF. This sequence joins TRBV23-1 and TRBJ1-2, with D perhaps TRBD1 (5 bases). TRBV23-1 belongs to the ORF category, with a function that is uncertain. The V and J ends lost 2 bases and 4 bases respectively, with 20 bases between them. The CDR3 extends over 17 amino acids.

The chain uses TRBV27 and TRBJ2-7; the D gene is possibly TRBD2 (5 bases). Germline loops: CDR1 MNHEY, CDR2 SMNVEV (reference sequence). The V end lost 4 bases, the J end lost 5 bases, and 12 bases lay between the germline ends. The CDR3 is made up of 13 amino acids. As DNA, the CDR3 is TGTGCCAGCAGTTCCTACCGAGGGAACGAGCAGTACTTC. Protein: CASSSYRGNEQYF.

This clone was seen a handful of times. The gene calls are TRBV7-9 and TRBJ2-3; 9 nucleotides line up with TRBD2. The germline V gene has CDR1 SEHNR and CDR2 FQNEAQ (reference sequence). The CDR3 covers 16 residues. Trimming cost V 3 bases and J 3 bases; bases outside gene matches: 7. The DNA for the CDR3 is TGTGCCAGCAGCTTTTCGGCTAGCGGGGATACAGATACGCAGTATTTT. Protein product: CASSFSASGDTDTQYF.

This clone was counted only a few times. The chain employs TRBV14 and TRBJ1-3; D uncertain. Germline CDR1 is SGHDN and CDR2 is FVKESK. The CDR3 contains 13 residues. Trimming left V 4 bases short and J 3 bases short, with 7 bases between. This CDR3 is CASSPSGGNTIYF. The CDR3 DNA reads TGTGCCAGCAGCCCTTCGGGTGGAAACACCATATATTTT. The whole variable domain, remainder taken from reference TRBV14 and TRBJ1-3, is EAGVTQFPSHSVIEKGQTVTLRCDPISGHDNLYWYRRVMGKEIKFLLHFVKESKQDESGMPNNRFLAERTGGTYSTLKVQPAELEDSGVYFCASSPSGGNTIYFGEGSWLTVV.